The 15 T cell receptor beta chains in this list originate from one sample, sequenced in a study of regulatory T cells in long-lasting Graves disease. The time point is: persistent/refractory GD, antithyroid drugs over 5 years with positive TRAb. The TCR library used RNA extracted from PBMCs. Construction of the TCR beta libraries employed iRepertoire HTBI primers in conjunction with Arm-PCR of CDR3 regions. From the multiplex PCR reads, TCRdb called clonotypes with MiXCR, one entry per CDR3 protein. The data show roughly 400,000 distinct CDR3 sequences, 20% to 25% seen once. Source: peripheral blood mononuclear cells (PBMCs), taken when the disease was refractory, from a patient treated with antithyroid drugs. The receptors here all came from a female donor with Graves disease.

This clonotype was counted ten times or more. The rearrangement links TRBV30 to TRBJ1-4, with D hard to call. The CDR3 is 13 amino acids. The ends were cut back, 0 bases at V and 6 bases at J, with 8 bases in the middle. Looked up from germline, CDR1 is GTSNPN and CDR2 is SVGIG (reference sequence). The CDR3 DNA is TGTGCCTGGAGTGTGCGGAGGGATGAAAAACTGTTTTTT. Translation gives CAWSVRRDEKLFF.

In this sample, this clonotype turned up a few times. This chain joins TRBV30 and TRBJ2-7; TRBD1 aligns across 8 bases. CDR3 size: 15 residues. Germline V gene data show CDR1 as GTSNPN and CDR2 as SVGIG (reference sequence). V lost 4 bases and J lost 3; bases outside the gene matches: 11. CDR3: CAWTSRDRGLYEQYF. CDR3 coding DNA: TGTGCCTGGACCTCAAGAGACAGGGGTCTCTACGAGCAGTACTTC.

This clonotype was counted many times. The chain recombines TRBV20-1 with TRBJ2-7; 10 nucleotides line up with TRBD1. Germline trimming cut 4 bases from V and 1 base from J; bases unmatched to any gene: 10. Germline loops: CDR1 DFQATT, CDR2 SNEGSKA (reference sequence). CDR3 size: 16 residues. The CDR3 protein is CSATRDRGAPSYEQYF. The CDR3 DNA follows: TGCAGTGCTACCCGGGACAGGGGCGCACCGTCCTACGAGCAGTACTTC.

This clonotype has more than one count but fewer than ten. This chain links TRBV7-9 with TRBJ2-7, with TRBD2 identical over 7 bases. The CDR3 covers 15 residues. CDR1 SEHNR and CDR2 FQNEAQ come from the germline V gene (reference sequence). V shed 2 bases, J shed 2 bases, and the junction held 6 bases outside the gene matches. The CDR3: CASSLREGSTYEQYF. DNA for the CDR3: TGTGCCAGCAGCTTAAGGGAGGGGTCTACCTACGAGCAGTACTTC.

This clonotype has ten or more counts. The chain has TRBV11-2 and TRBJ2-5, with 8 positions matching TRBD2. The CDR3 is 15 residues long. The ends lost 6 bases at V and 7 bases at J; junction bases unmatched: 13. CDR1 and CDR2 from the germline V gene are SGHAT and FQNNGV. The CDR3 loop is CASSQYSGNEVTQYF. For the CDR3, the DNA is TGTGCCAGCAGTCAATATAGCGGGAATGAGGTGACCCAGTACTTC. Supplemented by reference TRBV11-2 and TRBJ2-5, the full variable domain reads EAGVAQSPRYKIIEKRQSVAFWCNPISGHATLYWYQQILGQGPKLLIQFQNNGVVDDSQLPKDRFSAERLKGVDSTLKIQPAKLEDSAVYLCASSQYSGNEVTQYFGPGTRLLVL.

This clonotype was counted between two and nine times. The chain employs TRBV3-1 and TRBJ2-7, with 10 bases lining up with TRBD2. This CDR3 has 15 amino acids. Germline CDR1 is LGHDT and CDR2 is YNNKEL (reference sequence). The junction had 8 bases not matched to a gene; V was cut back by 2 bases and J by 7 bases. CDR3 region: CASSQSNSGRSEQYF. CDR3 DNA: TGTGCCAGCAGCCAAAGCAATAGCGGGAGGAGTGAGCAGTACTTC.

The rearrangement links TRBV11-2 to TRBJ1-4; D perhaps matches TRBD1 (6 bases). V lost 0 bases, J lost 8 bases, and 13 bases lay in between. Looked up from germline, CDR1 is SGHAT and CDR2 is FQNNGV. The CDR3 spans 15 residues. The CDR3 region has the DNA TGTGCCAGCAGCTTAGACGGGTGGGGGCTAGAAAAACTGTTTTTT. Translation gives CASSLDGWGLEKLFF. The whole variable domain, filled in from reference TRBV11-2 and TRBJ1-4, reads EAGVAQSPRYKIIEKRQSVAFWCNPISGHATLYWYQQILGQGPKLLIQFQNNGVVDDSQLPKDRFSAERLKGVDSTLKIQPAKLEDSAVYLCASSLDGWGLEKLFFGSGTQLSVL.

This clonotype was seen a handful of times. The rearrangement joins TRBV6-9 to TRBJ2-7; D call uncertain. The V end was cut by 3 bases, the J end by 7 bases, with 10 bases between. The germline V gene has CDR1 MNHGY and CDR2 SVAAGI. CDR3 length: 12 amino acids. In nucleotides, the CDR3 is TGTGCCAGCAGTTACGACCCTTTTGAGCAGTACTTC. Translation: CASSYDPFEQYF.

This chain links TRBV11-2 with TRBJ2-4; D uncertain. The germline V gene has CDR1 SGHAT and CDR2 FQNNGV. V lost 0 bases to trimming and J lost 0 bases, with 9 bases between them. This CDR3 has 16 amino acids. As DNA, the CDR3 is TGTGCCAGCAGCTTAGATAGTTCACTAGCCAAAAACATTCAGTACTTC. This encodes CASSLDSSLAKNIQYF.

The genes are TRBV27 and TRBJ2-2, with TRBD2 as a possible D gene (6 bases). The V gene's germline CDR1 is MNHEY and CDR2 SMNVEV (reference sequence). The CDR3 extends over 14 amino acids. With 1 base removed from V and 6 bases from J, the gap between germline ends came to 9 bases. CDR3 nucleotides: TGTGCCAGCAGTTTATTGGAGGGTTCCGGGGAGCTGTTTTTT. Translating gives CASSLLEGSGELFF.

As concerns this clonotype: The junction departs from germline at one end; a sequencing error may be responsible. The chain employs TRBV18 and TRBJ1-4, with 8 nucleotides matching TRBD1. This CDR3 is 16 amino acids long. Germline V gives CDR1 KGHSH, CDR2 LQKENI. CDR3 DNA: TGTGCCAGCCCACCTCGGACAGGGAGGGGGAATGAAAAACTGTTTTTT. It codes for CASPPRTGRGNEKLFF.

On this clonotype itself: Germline and junction disagree at one end, which may indicate a read error. V is TRBV28 and J is TRBJ2-5, with 13 bases identical to TRBD2. The CDR3 is 17 residues long. Germline V gene sequence: CDR1 MDHEN, CDR2 SYDVKM. CDR3 loop: CASSPRTSGRGQEAQYF. The CDR3 DNA reads TGTGCCAGCAGTCCACGGACTAGCGGGAGAGGCCAAGAGGCCCAGTACTTC.

Regarding this clonotype: This may be a read error: a much more frequent sequence differs by one nucleotide. The J gene is TRBJ2-7, the V gene TRBV6-5; D perhaps matches TRBD1 (5 bases). The ends were cut back, 0 bases at V and 6 bases at J, with 15 bases in the middle. The V gene's germline CDR1 is MNHEY and CDR2 SVGAGI. The CDR3 runs to 15 residues. DNA of the CDR3: TGTGCCAGCAGTTACTCGAGGCAGGGTTATGGCGAGCAGTACTTC. Protein: CASSYSRQGYGEQYF.

There are a few counts of this clonotype. The rearrangement uses TRBV24-1 and TRBJ2-5, with a possible D match to TRBD1 (7 bases). V was pared by 2 bases and J by 5 bases, with 29 bases between. There are 20 residues in the CDR3. From germline, CDR1 is KGHDR and CDR2 SFDVKD. CDR3 bases: TGTGCCACCAGTGATTCGAAGGGGGACAGCAAAGGTGGAGGGTACGAGACCCAGTACTTC. This sequence encodes CATSDSKGDSKGGGYETQYF.

This clonotype was seen only a few times. This chain links TRBV5-1 with TRBJ2-7; D may be TRBD1 (5 bases). Deletions cut 1 base from V and 5 bases from J, with 13 bases between. CDR1 is SGHRS and CDR2 is YFSETQ in the germline V gene. The CDR3 covers 14 residues. CDR3 nucleotide sequence: TGCGCCAGCAGCTTGATAGGGGTTCTAGACGAGCAGTACTTC. Translating it yields CASSLIGVLDEQYF.